These 11 T cell receptor beta chains were all obtained from the same sample, sequenced in a study of T cells in Graves' hyperthyroidism and ophthalmopathy (dated by TCRdb to between 2018 and 2021). Libraries were prepared through multiplex PCR. TCRdb records Illumina HiSeq 2000 as the sequencer. TCR beta CDR3 regions were amplified from RNA transcripts. The TCR CDR3 was subjected to a first round of RT-PCR using the HTBI primer set and the Qiagen OneStep RT-PCR kit. TCRdb reprocessing: public reads trimmed at Q25 with fastp, clones called with MiXCR, in-frame beta chains kept. Each entry is one CDR3 protein sequence, shown with its most common DNA and genes. The sample table contains 750,000 to 900,000 distinct CDR3 sequences; only one count was recorded for 38% of them. 7.5% to 9.5% of the sample comes from the top ten. Material: blood. The receptors originated from a man aged 18 to 35 with Graves' hyperthyroidism.

This chain connects TRBV29-1 to TRBJ1-5; 7 bases agree with TRBD1. V trimming: 3 bases; J trimming: 11 bases; junction bases outside the gene matches: 7. Germline lookup yields CDR1 SQVTM and CDR2 ANQGSEA. The CDR3 sequence is 12 residues long. The CDR3 DNA is TGCAGCGTTGATCAGGGGGACGAGACCCAGCATTTT. Translation gives CSVDQGDETQHF.

This clonotype was counted a few times. V gene TRBV9 combines with J gene TRBJ1-1; D is undetermined. Germline CDR1 is SGDLS and CDR2 is YYNGEE. V lost 4 bases and J lost 0, with 16 bases in between. The CDR3 has 16 residues. CDR3 loop: CASSRVLGRMNTEAFF. The CDR3 DNA sequence: TGTGCCAGCAGCCGTGTATTGGGCAGAATGAACACTGAAGCTTTCTTT.

The V and J genes are TRBV25-1 and TRBJ2-7; D might be TRBD2 (6 bases). The CDR3 consists of 15 residues. Germline CDR1 is MGHDK and CDR2 is SYGVNS. V lost 6 bases and J 3 bases, leaving 18 bases between the germline ends. Here the CDR3 reads CASRRREEGIYEQYF. CDR3 DNA sequence: TGTGCCAGCAGACGGAGGGAGGAGGGGATCTACGAGCAGTACTTC.

Many counts were recorded for this clonotype. A read error is likely, as this CDR3 ends without the conserved phenylalanine or tryptophan. The DNA is left out, because the CDR3 cannot be placed on it with certainty; the CDR3 is given as TCRdb lists it. The chain carries TRBV7-9 and TRBJ1-1; TRBD1, the table's D call, lacks a check against the DNA. CDR1 and CDR2 from the germline V gene are SEHNR and FQNEAQ (reference sequence). The CDR3 is 12 residues long, ends included. CDR3 sequence: CAGTGPGTAKDI.

In its sample, this clonotype was seen many times. The CDR3: CASKEDRGRDEQYF. The CDR3 DNA is TGTGCCAGCAAAGAGGACAGGGGGCGCGACGAGCAGTACTTC. The rearrangement joins TRBV2 to TRBJ2-7; TRBD1 matches 11 bases. The CDR3 sequence is 14 residues long. Germline V gene lookup returns CDR1 SNHLY and CDR2 FYNNEI. V shed 7 bases, J shed 5 bases, and the junction held 7 bases outside the gene matches.

This clonotype was picked up a small number of times. This sequence joins TRBV29-1 and TRBJ1-5; possible D gene TRBD1, 6 bases. Trimming left V 7 bases short and J 4 bases short, with 14 bases between. Germline values: CDR1 SQVTM, CDR2 ANQGSEA. The CDR3 runs to 13 residues. The CDR3 nucleotides are TGCAGCGCCTCCCAGGGGATGAATCAGCCCCAGCATTTT. Residues: CSASQGMNQPQHF.

This clonotype was seen at least ten times. The J gene is TRBJ1-5, the V gene TRBV19; D is undetermined. The germline V and J ends were trimmed by 1 base and 5 bases, with 9 bases remaining between them. This CDR3 spans 14 amino acids. The germline CDR1 and CDR2 sequences are LNHDA and SQIVND (reference sequence). CDR3 region: CASSIVGGDQPQHF. The CDR3 DNA reads as TGTGCCAGTAGTATAGTCGGTGGCGATCAGCCCCAGCATTTT. Based on the CDR3 plus reference TRBV19 and TRBJ1-5, the full variable domain is DGGITQSPKYLFRKEGQNVTLSCEQNLNHDAMYWYRQDPGQGLRLIYYSQIVNDFQKGDIAEGYSVSREKKESFPLTVTSAQKNPTAFYLCASSIVGGDQPQHFGDGTRLSIL.

Of note for this clonotype: Being one base from a much bigger clone, this may be a read error. The rearrangement uses TRBV7-8 and TRBJ2-7; D possibly corresponds to TRBD2 (6 bases). Germline CDR1 and CDR2: SGHVS and FQNEAQ. V was trimmed by 1 base and J by 3 bases, leaving 13 bases between them. CDR3 length equals 15 residues. CDR3 residues: CASSLVSGDGYEQYF. CDR3 nucleotides: TGTGCCAGCAGCTTAGTGTCGGGGGATGGCTACGAGCAGTACTTC.

This clonotype occurred a few times. The chain recombines TRBV9 with TRBJ1-3; D uncertain. This CDR3 region has 16 residues. Trimming removed 0 bases from V and 0 bases from J, with 10 bases in between. Germline V gives CDR1 SGDLS, CDR2 YYNGEE. DNA of the CDR3: TGTGCCAGCAGCGTAGAAGGACGGTTCTCTGGAAACACCATATATTTT. This gives the protein CASSVEGRFSGNTIYF.

This clonotype showed up many times. The rearrangement joins TRBV5-1 to TRBJ2-7, with 7 positions matching TRBD1. The V gene end was trimmed by 0 bases and the J gene end by 3 bases; junction bases not matched to a gene: 6. Germline V gives CDR1 SGHRS, CDR2 YFSETQ. This CDR3 has 15 residues. CDR3 bases: TGCGCCAGCAGCTTGGGGTTAGGGGGCTTCTACGAGCAGTACTTC. Translation gives CASSLGLGGFYEQYF.

This clonotype was seen only a few times. V is TRBV7-9 and J is TRBJ2-7; TRBD2 agrees at 11 bases. From germline, CDR1 is SEHNR and CDR2 FQNEAQ (reference sequence). This CDR3 spans 17 amino acids. The ends lost 2 bases at V and 5 bases at J; junction bases unmatched: 11. The CDR3 reads CASSLTSGGPTKNEQYF. DNA for the CDR3: TGTGCCAGCAGCTTAACTAGCGGGGGACCTACTAAGAACGAGCAGTACTTC.